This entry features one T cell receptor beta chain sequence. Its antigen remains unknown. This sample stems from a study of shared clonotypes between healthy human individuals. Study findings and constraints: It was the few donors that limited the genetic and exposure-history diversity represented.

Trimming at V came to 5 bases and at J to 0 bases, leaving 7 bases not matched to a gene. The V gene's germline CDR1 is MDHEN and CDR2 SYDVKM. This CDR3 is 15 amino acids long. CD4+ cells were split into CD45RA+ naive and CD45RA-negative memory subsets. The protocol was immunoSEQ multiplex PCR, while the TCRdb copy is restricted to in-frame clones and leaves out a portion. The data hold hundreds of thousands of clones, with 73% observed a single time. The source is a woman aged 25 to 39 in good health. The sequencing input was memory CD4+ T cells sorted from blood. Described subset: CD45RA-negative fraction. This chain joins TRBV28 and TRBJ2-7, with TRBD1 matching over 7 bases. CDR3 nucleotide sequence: TGTGCCAGCAGTCCTGGGGGACAGCTCTCCTACGAGCAGTACTTC. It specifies CASSPGGQLSYEQYF.